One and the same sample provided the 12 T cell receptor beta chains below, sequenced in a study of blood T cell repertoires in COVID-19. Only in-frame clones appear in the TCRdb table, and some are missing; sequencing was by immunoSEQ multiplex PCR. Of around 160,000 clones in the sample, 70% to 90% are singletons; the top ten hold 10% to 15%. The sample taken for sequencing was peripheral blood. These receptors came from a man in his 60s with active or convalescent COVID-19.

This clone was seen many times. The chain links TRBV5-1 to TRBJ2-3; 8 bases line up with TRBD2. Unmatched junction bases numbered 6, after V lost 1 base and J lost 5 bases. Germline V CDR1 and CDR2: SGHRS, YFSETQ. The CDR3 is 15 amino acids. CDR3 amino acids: CASSLSSGSEDTQYF. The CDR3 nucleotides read TGCGCCAGCAGCTTGTCGAGCGGGAGCGAAGATACGCAGTATTTT.

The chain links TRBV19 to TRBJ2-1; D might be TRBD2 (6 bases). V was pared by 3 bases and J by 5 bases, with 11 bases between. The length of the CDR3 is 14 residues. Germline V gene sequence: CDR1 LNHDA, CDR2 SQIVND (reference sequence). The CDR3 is CASSILASNNEQFF. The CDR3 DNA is TGTGCCAGTAGTATCCTAGCGTCTAACAATGAGCAGTTCTTC. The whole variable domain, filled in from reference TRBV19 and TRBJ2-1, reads DGGITQSPKYLFRKEGQNVTLSCEQNLNHDAMYWYRQDPGQGLRLIYYSQIVNDFQKGDIAEGYSVSREKKESFPLTVTSAQKNPTAFYLCASSILASNNEQFFGPGTRLTVL.

CDR3 in amino acids: CASSWGPLAGFNEQFF. As DNA, the CDR3 is TGTGCCAGCAGCTGGGGGCCTCTAGCGGGTTTCAATGAGCAGTTCTTC. The chain combines TRBV7-3 with TRBJ2-1; 8 bases fit TRBD2. After removal of 4 bases from V and 6 bases from J, the junction contained 11 bases not matched to a gene. The CDR3 is 16 amino acids. Germline V gene data show CDR1 as SGHTA and CDR2 as FQGTGA.

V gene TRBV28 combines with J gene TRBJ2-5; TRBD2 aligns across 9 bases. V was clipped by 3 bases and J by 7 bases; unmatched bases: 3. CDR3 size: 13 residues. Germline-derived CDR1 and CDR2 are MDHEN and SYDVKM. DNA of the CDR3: TGTGCCAGCAGTTTGGTAGCGGGAGCGACCCAGTACTTC. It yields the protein CASSLVAGATQYF.

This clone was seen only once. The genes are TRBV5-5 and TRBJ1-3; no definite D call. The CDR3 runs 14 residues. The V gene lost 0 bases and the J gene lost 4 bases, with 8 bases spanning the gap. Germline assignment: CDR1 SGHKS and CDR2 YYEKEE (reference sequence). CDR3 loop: CASSLAGSGNTIYF. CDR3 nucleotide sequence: TGTGCCAGCAGCTTGGCCGGGTCAGGAAACACCATATATTTT.

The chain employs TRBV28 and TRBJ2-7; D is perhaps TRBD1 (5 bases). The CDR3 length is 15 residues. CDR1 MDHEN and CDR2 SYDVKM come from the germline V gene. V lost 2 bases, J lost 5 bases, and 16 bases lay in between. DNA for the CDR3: TGTGCCAGCAGTTTAATGGACCCCAGGGCCGACGAGCAGTACTTC. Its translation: CASSLMDPRADEQYF.

CDR3 bases: TGCGCCAGCAGCTTGGATGCAGGGGATGGCAATGAGCAGTTCTTC. This translates into CASSLDAGDGNEQFF. The J gene is TRBJ2-1, the V gene TRBV5-1; a possible D gene is TRBD1 (6 bases). The CDR3 is made up of 15 amino acids. V was clipped by 0 bases and J by 6 bases, with 13 bases between them. Germline-derived CDR1 and CDR2 are SGHRS and YFSETQ.

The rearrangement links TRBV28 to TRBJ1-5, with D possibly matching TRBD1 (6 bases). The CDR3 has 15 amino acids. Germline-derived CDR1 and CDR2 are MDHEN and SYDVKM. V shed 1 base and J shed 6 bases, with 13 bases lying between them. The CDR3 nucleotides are TGTGCCAGCAGTTTATCGGGGGGCGTAGGTCAGCCCCAGCATTTT. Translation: CASSLSGGVGQPQHF.

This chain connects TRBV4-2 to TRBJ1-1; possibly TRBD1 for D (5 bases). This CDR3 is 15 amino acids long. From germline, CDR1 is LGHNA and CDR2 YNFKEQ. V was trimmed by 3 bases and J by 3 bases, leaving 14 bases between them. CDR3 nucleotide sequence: TGTGCCAGCAGCCAGGGCGGGGCGGGAGACACTGAAGCTTTCTTT. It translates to CASSQGGAGDTEAFF.

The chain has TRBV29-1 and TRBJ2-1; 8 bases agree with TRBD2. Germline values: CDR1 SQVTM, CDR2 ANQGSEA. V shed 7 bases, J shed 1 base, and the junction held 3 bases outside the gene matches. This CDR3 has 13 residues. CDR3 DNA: TGCAGCGGAATAGCGGGGTCCTACAATGAGCAGTTCTTC. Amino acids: CSGIAGSYNEQFF.

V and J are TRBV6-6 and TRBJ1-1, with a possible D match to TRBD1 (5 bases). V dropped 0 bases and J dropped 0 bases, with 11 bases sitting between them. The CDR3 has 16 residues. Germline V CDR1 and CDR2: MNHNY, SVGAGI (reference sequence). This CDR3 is CASSYSLTVMNTEAFF. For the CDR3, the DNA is TGTGCCAGCAGTTACTCTCTGACAGTCATGAACACTGAAGCTTTCTTT.

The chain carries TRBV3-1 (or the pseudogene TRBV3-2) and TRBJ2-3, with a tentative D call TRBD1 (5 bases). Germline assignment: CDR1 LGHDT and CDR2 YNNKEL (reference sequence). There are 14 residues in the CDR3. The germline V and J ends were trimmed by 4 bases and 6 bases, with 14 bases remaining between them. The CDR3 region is CASSPGNYRDTQYF. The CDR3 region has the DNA TGTGCCAGCAGCCCCGGAAATTACAGGGATACGCAGTATTTT.